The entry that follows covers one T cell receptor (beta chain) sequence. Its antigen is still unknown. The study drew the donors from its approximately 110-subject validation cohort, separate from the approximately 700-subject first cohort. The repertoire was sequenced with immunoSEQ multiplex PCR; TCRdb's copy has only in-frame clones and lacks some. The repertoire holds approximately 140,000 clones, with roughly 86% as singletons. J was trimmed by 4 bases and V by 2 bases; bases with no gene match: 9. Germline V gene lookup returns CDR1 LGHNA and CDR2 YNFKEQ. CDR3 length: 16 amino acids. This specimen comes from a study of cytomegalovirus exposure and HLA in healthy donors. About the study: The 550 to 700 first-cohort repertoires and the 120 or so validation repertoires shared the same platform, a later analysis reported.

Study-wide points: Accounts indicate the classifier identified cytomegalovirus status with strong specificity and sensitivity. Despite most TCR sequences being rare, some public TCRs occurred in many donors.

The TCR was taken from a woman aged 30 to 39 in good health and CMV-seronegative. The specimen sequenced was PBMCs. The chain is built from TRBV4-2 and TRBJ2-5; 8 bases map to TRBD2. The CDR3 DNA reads TGTGCCAGCAGCCAACGGAACGGGGGGGGGTTAGAGACCCAGTACTTC. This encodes CASSQRNGGGLETQYF.